One sample yielded the 8 T cell receptor beta chains listed below, sequenced in a study of control samples from healthy donors and cancer patients. Assay: immunoSEQ multiplex PCR; the TCRdb copy retains only in-frame clones and omits some. The sample lists approximately 54,000 clones; about 90% were seen once. The sample taken for sequencing was PBMCs. The receptor set was obtained from a middle-aged man with head and neck cancer.

This clone was seen a single time. Within the sample, other DNA sequences also encode this same CDR3. The chain couples TRBV19 to TRBJ2-1; no definite D call. Between the trimmed V and J ends, which lost 1 base and 4 bases, there was a span of 8 bases. The CDR3 runs to 14 residues. Germline CDR1 and CDR2: LNHDA and SQIVND (reference sequence). CDR3 bases: TGTGCCAGTAGTATAGGAGGAGATTACAATGAGCAGTTCTTC. Residues: CASSIGGDYNEQFF.

This chain joins TRBV7-3 and TRBJ2-2; 10 bases line up with TRBD2. The CDR3 spans 15 residues. Looked up from germline, CDR1 is SGHTA and CDR2 is FQGTGA. The trim removed 5 bases at V and 6 bases at J, leaving 6 bases unmatched. DNA of the CDR3: TGTGCCAGCAGCGCAACCGGGACTAGCGCCGGGGAGCTGTTTTTT. Protein sequence: CASSATGTSAGELFF.

V gene TRBV6-2 or TRBV6-3 combines with J gene TRBJ2-3, with D perhaps TRBD2 (6 bases). V was clipped by 2 bases and J by 0 bases, with 9 bases between them. Germline-derived CDR1 and CDR2 are MNHEY and SVGEGT. The CDR3 has 15 amino acids. The CDR3 DNA reads as TGTGCCAGCAGTTACCATGCGGGGAGCACAGATACGCAGTATTTT. It encodes CASSYHAGSTDTQYF.

This clone was seen more than once but under ten times. The gene calls are TRBV13 and TRBJ2-3, with unresolved D. Trimming removed 8 bases at V and 4 bases at J, with 16 bases between. Germline V gene lookup returns CDR1 PRHDT and CDR2 FYEKMQ (reference sequence). The CDR3 sequence is 14 residues long. CDR3 in amino acids: CASRLVARSDTQYF. CDR3 in DNA: TGTGCCAGCCGACTGGTGGCTAGATCAGATACGCAGTATTTT.

The chain is built from TRBV3-1 (or the pseudogene TRBV3-2) and TRBJ2-3, with TRBD2 matching 14 bases. CDR1 is LGHDT, CDR2 YNNKEL, per germline (reference sequence). This CDR3 region has 18 residues. V shed 1 base and J 3 bases; nucleotides not matched to a gene: 6. CDR3 in amino acids: CASSQGRLAGGLTDTQYF. The DNA of the CDR3 is TGTGCCAGCAGCCAAGGTCGACTAGCGGGAGGGCTGACAGATACGCAGTATTTT.

The chain links TRBV30 to TRBJ1-1; D gene uncertain. The CDR3 has 14 residues. Per the germline V gene, CDR1 is GTSNPN and CDR2 is SVGIG (reference sequence). Trimming took off 4 bases at V and 0 bases at J, with 12 bases between the two ends. CDR3 protein: CAWNSGTLNTEAFF. DNA of the CDR3: TGTGCCTGGAATTCGGGCACCTTGAACACTGAAGCTTTCTTT.

The J gene is TRBJ2-7, the V gene TRBV5-1; tentatively, D is TRBD2 (6 bases). Germline CDR1 is SGHRS and CDR2 is YFSETQ. CDR3 size: 14 residues. Trimming pared 0 bases from V and 0 bases from J, leaving 7 bases between. The CDR3 reads CASSLDGSSYEQYF. CDR3 sequence (DNA): TGCGCCAGCAGCTTGGACGGGAGCTCCTACGAGCAGTACTTC.

This chain uses TRBV28 with TRBJ1-3; the D gene is possibly TRBD1 (5 bases). Between the trimmed V and J ends, which lost 7 bases and 4 bases, there was a span of 26 bases. Germline CDR1 and CDR2: MDHEN and SYDVKM. This CDR3 region has 18 residues. The DNA of the CDR3 is TGTGCCAGCACCTCTAGTAGGACCGCTGGCAGGGCCGGAAACACCATATATTTT. Encoded protein: CASTSSRTAGRAGNTIYF.